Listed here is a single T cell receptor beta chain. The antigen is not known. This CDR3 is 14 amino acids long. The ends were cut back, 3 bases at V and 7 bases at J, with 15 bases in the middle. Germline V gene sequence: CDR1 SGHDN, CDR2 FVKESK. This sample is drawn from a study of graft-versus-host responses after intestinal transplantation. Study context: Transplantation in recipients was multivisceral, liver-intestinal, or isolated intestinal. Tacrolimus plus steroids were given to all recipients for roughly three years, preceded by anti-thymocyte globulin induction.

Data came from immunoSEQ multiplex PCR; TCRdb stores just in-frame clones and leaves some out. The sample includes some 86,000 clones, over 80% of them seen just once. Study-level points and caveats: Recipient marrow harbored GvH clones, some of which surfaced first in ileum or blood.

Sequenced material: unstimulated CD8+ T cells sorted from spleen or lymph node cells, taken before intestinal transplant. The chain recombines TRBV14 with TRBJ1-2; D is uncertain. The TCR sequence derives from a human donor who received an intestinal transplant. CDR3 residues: CASSQAHVAGGYTF. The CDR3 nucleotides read TGTGCCAGCAGCCAGGCGCACGTTGCGGGTGGCTACACCTTC.